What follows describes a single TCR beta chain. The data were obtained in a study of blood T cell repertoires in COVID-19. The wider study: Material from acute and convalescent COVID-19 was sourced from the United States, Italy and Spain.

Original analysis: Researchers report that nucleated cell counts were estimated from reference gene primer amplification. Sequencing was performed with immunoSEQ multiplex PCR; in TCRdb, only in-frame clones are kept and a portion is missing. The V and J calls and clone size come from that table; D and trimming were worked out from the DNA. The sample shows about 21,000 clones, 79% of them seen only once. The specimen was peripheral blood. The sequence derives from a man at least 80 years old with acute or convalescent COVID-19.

CDR3 amino acids: CASSLGVAGPGETQYF. The DNA of the CDR3 is TGTGCCAGCAGCTTAGGGGTAGCGGGTCCAGGGGAGACCCAGTACTTC. The chain has TRBV7-2 and TRBJ2-5; 7 bases map to TRBD2. This CDR3 region has 16 residues. Germline assignment: CDR1 SGHTA and CDR2 FQGNSA. V lost 1 base and J lost 5; bases outside the gene matches: 10. Full variable domain (remainder filled in from reference TRBV7-2 and TRBJ2-5): GAGVSQSPSNKVTEKGKDVELRCDPISGHTALYWYRQSLGQGLEFLIYFQGNSAPDKSGLPSDRFSAERTGGSVSTLTIQRTQQEDSAVYLCASSLGVAGPGETQYFGPGTRLLVL.